Presented here are 20 T cell receptor beta chains from one specimen sequenced in a study of T cell changes during pregnancy in multiple sclerosis. Sequenced by immunoSEQ multiplex PCR; TCRdb stores in-frame clones only, minus some. The sample has over 55,000 clones, 85% to 95% seen once; the top ten hold around 1.8%. This material consisted of peripheral blood, taken after pregnancy. The receptors derive from a female donor with multiple sclerosis, enrolled in a pregnancy study.

The chain has TRBV11-3 and TRBJ1-1; TRBD1 agrees at 11 bases. The CDR3 has 14 residues. Germline V lookup: CDR1 SGHNT, CDR2 YENEEA. V was clipped by 6 bases and J by 2 bases; unmatched bases: 2. In nucleotides, the CDR3 is TGTGCCAGCAGGGGACAGGGGGGAAACACTGAAGCTTTCTTT. This encodes CASRGQGGNTEAFF.

The chain links TRBV6-1 to TRBJ2-7; no clear D gene. Germline values: CDR1 MNHNS, CDR2 SASEGT. The CDR3 length is 12 residues. Trimming pared 0 bases from V and 6 bases from J, leaving 6 bases between. The DNA for the CDR3 is TGTGCCAGCAGTGAAGCTACTCCCGAGCAGTACTTC. This encodes CASSEATPEQYF.

The J gene is TRBJ1-4, the V gene TRBV5-5; the match to TRBD1 covers 7 bases. The CDR3 covers 13 residues. CDR1 SGHKS and CDR2 YYEKEE come from the germline V gene (reference sequence). J gave up 3 bases and V 6 bases, and 2 bases lay outside the gene matches. Here the CDR3 DNA reads TGTGCCAGCAAGGGGGCGGCTAATGAAAAACTGTTTTTT. As protein: CASKGAANEKLFF.

The V gene is TRBV19, the J gene TRBJ2-1; 8 bases align to TRBD1. This CDR3 contains 16 residues. V trimming: 6 bases; J trimming: 1 base; junction bases outside the gene matches: 8. Germline CDR1 reads LNHDA; CDR2 reads SQIVND (reference sequence). The CDR3 coding sequence is TGTGCCAGTAGGGACAGGGTTCGGGGGTCCTACAATGAGCAGTTCTTC. Its translation: CASRDRVRGSYNEQFF.

This clone has a single count. Other DNA sequences in the same sample also yield this CDR3. This rearrangement joins TRBV15 to TRBJ2-6; a possible D gene is TRBD2 (5 bases). This CDR3 has 15 residues. Germline CDR1 LNHNV, CDR2 YYDKDF (reference sequence). V was shortened by 1 base and J by 1 base, with 5 bases between the two germline ends. The CDR3 DNA sequence: TGTGCCACCAGCAGAGCGGGGTCTGGGGCCAACGTCCTGACTTTC. It translates to CATSRAGSGANVLTF.

This clone was observed a single time. This sequence joins TRBV4-3 and TRBJ2-1, with TRBD2 matching over 10 bases. This CDR3 comprises 15 residues. CDR1 is LGHNA, CDR2 YSLEER, per germline. With V trimmed by 0 bases and J by 7 bases, 3 bases remained unmatched. The CDR3 sequence: CASSQDGLAENEQFF. As DNA, the CDR3 is TGCGCCAGCAGCCAAGATGGACTAGCGGAAAATGAGCAGTTCTTC.

CDR3 bases: TGTGCCAGCTCCAGAGCGGGAGTAGATACGCAGTATTTT. This translates into CASSRAGVDTQYF. This chain uses TRBV18 with TRBJ2-3; 8 bases agree with TRBD2. From germline, CDR1 is KGHSH and CDR2 LQKENI. V was clipped by 6 bases and J by 5 bases; unmatched bases: 4. The CDR3 sequence is 13 residues long.

This clone was seen a single time. This chain links TRBV11-3 with TRBJ2-3; tentatively, D is TRBD2 (7 bases). The CDR3 is made up of 13 amino acids. The V and J ends lost 8 bases and 1 base respectively, with 10 bases between them. Germline CDR1 is SGHNT and CDR2 is YENEEA. CDR3 in amino acids: CASGGGRTDTQYF. Here the CDR3 DNA reads TGTGCCAGCGGGGGGGGGCGCACAGATACGCAGTATTTT. Combining the CDR3 with reference TRBV11-3 and TRBJ2-3 gives the whole variable domain EAGVVQSPRYKIIEKKQPVAFWCNPISGHNTLYWYLQNLGQGPELLIRYENEEAVDDSQLPKDRFSAERLKGVDSTLKIQPAELGDSAVYLCASGGGRTDTQYFGPGTRLTVL.

The table lists this clone with a count of one. V gene TRBV15 combines with J gene TRBJ1-1; D perhaps matches TRBD1 (6 bases). Trimming shortened V by 5 bases and J by 1 base, and 11 bases separated the two germline ends. The CDR3 contains 14 residues. Looked up from germline, CDR1 is LNHNV and CDR2 is YYDKDF (reference sequence). The CDR3 protein is CATSPGHKNTEAFF. Written as DNA, the CDR3 is TGTGCCACCAGCCCGGGACATAAGAACACTGAAGCTTTCTTT.

V is TRBV27 and J is TRBJ2-7, with D maybe TRBD1 (6 bases). The CDR3 is 15 residues long. The V and J ends lost 6 bases and 4 bases respectively, with 19 bases between them. Germline lookup yields CDR1 MNHEY and CDR2 SMNVEV (reference sequence). The CDR3 nucleotides are TGTGCCAGCAGGACAGACAGGTCTCCCCTATACGAGCAGTACTTC. The encoded protein is CASRTDRSPLYEQYF.

V usage is TRBV4-2 and J usage is TRBJ1-3; D is undetermined. Germline V gene sequence: CDR1 LGHNA, CDR2 YNFKEQ. The V gene lost 2 bases and the J gene lost 0 bases, with 20 bases spanning the gap. The CDR3 is 19 amino acids. The CDR3 is CASSQLLGALVYSGNTIYF. Here the CDR3 DNA reads TGTGCCAGCAGCCAACTTCTAGGAGCTTTGGTTTACTCTGGAAACACCATATATTTT.

This clone came up once. The DNA of the CDR3 is TGTGCCAGCAGCTCCGGACTAGCGGGGCTCTACAATGAGCAGTTCTTC. This encodes CASSSGLAGLYNEQFF. The chain has TRBV7-2 and TRBJ2-1; the match to TRBD2 covers 12 bases. V was pared by 4 bases and J by 3 bases, with 4 bases of the junction left unmatched. The CDR3 is 16 amino acids. CDR1 is SGHTA, CDR2 FQGNSA, per germline.

The rearrangement uses TRBV5-1 and TRBJ2-7; the D gene is possibly TRBD1 (7 bases). The CDR3 is made up of 13 amino acids. V lost 4 bases, J lost 3 bases, and 11 bases lay in between. The germline V gene encodes CDR1 SGHRS and CDR2 YFSETQ. CDR3 loop: CASSPQGGYEQYF. CDR3 coding DNA: TGCGCCAGCAGCCCGCAGGGGGGCTACGAGCAGTACTTC.

The chain is built from TRBV5-4 and TRBJ2-3; D is undetermined. CDR1 and CDR2 (germline): SGHNT, YYREEE (reference sequence). V lost 2 bases to trimming and J lost 11 bases, with 18 bases between them. The CDR3 consists of 14 residues. The CDR3 sequence: CASSLNIRDRGQYF. The CDR3 DNA reads TGTGCCAGCAGCTTAAATATACGAGACCGCGGGCAGTATTTT.

This clone is a singleton in its sample. The chain couples TRBV19 to TRBJ2-1; 12 positions agree with TRBD1. This CDR3 spans 17 amino acids. Germline trimming cut 5 bases from V and 7 bases from J; bases unmatched to any gene: 12. The germline V gene encodes CDR1 LNHDA and CDR2 SQIVND (reference sequence). CDR3 loop: CASSVPGGQGARNEQFF. CDR3 DNA sequence: TGTGCCAGTAGTGTCCCGGGGGGACAGGGGGCGCGAAATGAGCAGTTCTTC.

The chain joins TRBV6-5 to TRBJ1-5; D not resolved. CDR1 and CDR2 (germline): MNHEY, SVGAGI. This CDR3 contains 14 residues. Trimming pared 2 bases from V and 5 bases from J, leaving 10 bases between. The CDR3 reads CASSYSELDQPQHF. DNA of the CDR3: TGTGCCAGCAGTTACAGTGAGTTGGATCAGCCCCAGCATTTT.

V is TRBV7-9 and J is TRBJ1-1; D is perhaps TRBD1 (5 bases). There are 15 residues in the CDR3. Looked up from germline, CDR1 is SEHNR and CDR2 is FQNEAQ (reference sequence). Trimming left V 1 base short and J 2 bases short, with 11 bases between. The DNA of the CDR3 is TGTGCCAGCAGCTTAGGGGGCCGCACAAACACTGAAGCTTTCTTT. It specifies CASSLGGRTNTEAFF.

J is TRBJ1-5 and V is TRBV27; 7 nucleotides match TRBD1. V was pared by 5 bases and J by 4 bases, with 11 bases of the junction left unmatched. The CDR3 is made up of 16 amino acids. Germline V gene data show CDR1 as MNHEY and CDR2 as SMNVEV (reference sequence). CDR3 residues: CASSAYRGSSNQPQHF. DNA for the CDR3: TGTGCCAGCAGTGCTTACAGGGGTAGCTCTAATCAGCCCCAGCATTTT.

This clone has just one count. V usage is TRBV10-3 and J usage is TRBJ2-7; D gene uncertain. Germline loops: CDR1 ENHRY, CDR2 SYGVKD. V shed 4 bases and J shed 1 base, with 5 bases lying between them. The CDR3 consists of 12 residues. CDR3 loop: CAISGTSYEQYF. As DNA, the CDR3 is TGTGCCATCAGTGGCACTTCCTACGAGCAGTACTTC.

The genes are TRBV5-6 and TRBJ2-2, with TRBD2 as a possible D gene (6 bases). The germline V gene has CDR1 SGHDT and CDR2 YYEEEE. This CDR3 is built from 16 residues. V lost 4 bases to trimming and J lost 1 base, with 14 bases between them. This chain's CDR3 is CASSQMGGENTGELFF. CDR3 DNA: TGTGCCAGCAGCCAAATGGGAGGCGAGAACACCGGGGAGCTGTTTTTT.